The 26 T cell receptor beta chains given below trace back to one sample, sequenced in a study of control samples from healthy donors and cancer patients. Data came from immunoSEQ multiplex PCR; TCRdb stores just in-frame clones and leaves some out. The data show some 25,000 clones, 82% seen once. Sequences were obtained from PBMCs. These receptors were obtained from a man in his sixties with colorectal cancer.

The chain is built from TRBV29-1 and TRBJ1-3; D uncertain. Germline CDR1 reads SQVTM; CDR2 reads ANQGSEA. The ends were cut back, 7 bases at V and 3 bases at J, with 7 bases in the middle. The CDR3 runs to 11 residues. The CDR3 reads CSALVGNTIYF. CDR3 in DNA: TGCAGCGCGCTAGTTGGAAACACCATATATTTT.

V usage is TRBV19 and J usage is TRBJ2-6; 7 nucleotides align to TRBD1. This CDR3 region has 14 residues. V lost 10 bases, J lost 4 bases, and 7 bases stayed unmatched. Germline assignment: CDR1 LNHDA and CDR2 SQIVND (reference sequence). Here the CDR3 DNA reads TGTGCCACCGGAGAGACAGGGGGGGCCAACGTCCTGACTTTC. Its protein product is CATGETGGANVLTF.

The chain employs TRBV19 and TRBJ2-2; 12 bases are a match to TRBD1. V gave up 6 bases and J gave up 7 bases; unmatched junction bases: 6. This CDR3 has 15 amino acids. Germline CDR1 and CDR2: LNHDA and SQIVND (reference sequence). DNA of the CDR3: TGTGCCAGTAGGGGGGACAGGGGGCAAAACGGGGAGCTGTTTTTT. This sequence encodes CASRGDRGQNGELFF.

The CDR3 protein is CASSWDPHQPQHF. For the CDR3, the DNA is TGTGCCAGCAGTTGGGACCCCCATCAGCCCCAGCATTTT. The rearrangement links TRBV12-3 or TRBV12-4 to TRBJ1-5, with D possibly matching TRBD1 (5 bases). The V end lost 4 bases, the J end lost 5 bases, and 9 bases lay between the germline ends. The CDR3 is 13 residues long.

In this sample, this clone turned up once. The rearrangement links TRBV5-5 to TRBJ1-6; 9 bases match TRBD1. This CDR3 spans 15 amino acids. V was pared by 2 bases and J by 6 bases, with 3 bases of the junction left unmatched. Germline V gene lookup returns CDR1 SGHKS and CDR2 YYEKEE (reference sequence). The CDR3 DNA reads TGTGCCAGCAGCTTTAACAGGGGGCCTAATTCACCCCTCCACTTT. Residues: CASSFNRGPNSPLHF. Full variable domain (outside the CDR3, taken from reference TRBV5-5 and TRBJ1-6): DAGVTQSPTHLIKTRGQQVTLRCSPISGHKSVSWYQQVLGQGPQFIFQYYEKEERGRGNFPDRFSARQFPNYSSELNVNALLLGDSALYLCASSFNRGPNSPLHFGNGTRLTVT.

The chain is built from TRBV21-1 and TRBJ2-7; no DNA check was done on the table's D call, TRBD1. TRBV21-1 is noted as a pseudogene. This CDR3 has 15 amino acids. This CDR3 is CASSKGGTGPYEQYF. The CDR3 region has the DNA TGTGCCAGCAGCAAAGGGGGGACAGGGCCCTACGAGCAGTACTTC.

Remarks on this clone: The CDR3 ends on some other residue instead of the conserved phenylalanine or tryptophan, so this is likely a read error. Because the CDR3's place on the DNA is in doubt, the DNA is left out and the CDR3 is given as listed by TCRdb. CDR3 loop: CASGGTGLR. The V call is TRBV5-1, the J call TRBJ1-5; TRBD1 reflects the table's D call only, with no check against the DNA. Germline V gives CDR1 SGHRS, CDR2 YFSETQ. Counting both end residues, the CDR3 totals 9 amino acids.

V is TRBV7-9 and J is TRBJ2-4; D uncertain. The CDR3 runs 12 residues. The V and J ends lost 2 bases and 6 bases respectively, with 5 bases between them. Germline-derived CDR1 and CDR2 are SEHNR and FQNEAQ (reference sequence). This CDR3 reads CASSLNGNIQYF. The CDR3 nucleotides read TGTGCCAGCAGCTTAAACGGAAACATTCAGTACTTC.

The V and J genes are TRBV6-5 and TRBJ2-3; 7 bases fit TRBD1. Looked up from germline, CDR1 is MNHEY and CDR2 is SVGAGI. V trimming: 7 bases; J trimming: 1 base; junction bases outside the gene matches: 5. This CDR3 contains 14 residues. The CDR3 coding sequence is TGTGCCAGCAAAGACAGGGTTGGCACAGATACGCAGTATTTT. Amino acids: CASKDRVGTDTQYF.

This clone was detected only a few times. J is TRBJ1-5 and V is TRBV5-6; D is unresolved. Germline lookup yields CDR1 SGHDT and CDR2 YYEEEE. V dropped 4 bases and J dropped 5 bases, with 13 bases sitting between them. This CDR3 spans 14 amino acids. The CDR3 DNA reads as TGTGCCAGCAGCCCCTATCCGGGGTATCAGCCCCAGCATTTT. It yields the protein CASSPYPGYQPQHF.

The chain has TRBV5-1 and TRBJ2-5; weak D call: TRBD2 (6 bases). The germline V gene has CDR1 SGHRS and CDR2 YFSETQ. Trimming removed 3 bases from V and 2 bases from J, with 14 bases in between. The CDR3 extends over 15 amino acids. CDR3 bases: TGCGCCAGCAGCTCTCGACTAGGTTGGCAAGAGACCCAGTACTTC. This translates into CASSSRLGWQETQYF.

The CDR3 protein is CASTRKSGGGARDTQYF. DNA for the CDR3: TGTGCCAGTACCCGGAAAAGTGGCGGGGGGGCTCGGGATACGCAGTATTTT. The chain couples TRBV19 to TRBJ2-3, with 9 bases matching TRBD2. This CDR3 comprises 17 residues. Unmatched junction bases numbered 17, after V lost 7 bases and J lost 6 bases. Per the germline V gene, CDR1 is LNHDA and CDR2 is SQIVND (reference sequence).

This clone was detected only a few times. This chain joins TRBV5-6 and TRBJ2-7; no definite D call. CDR1 is SGHDT, CDR2 YYEEEE, per germline. Trimming took off 3 bases at V and 3 bases at J, with 4 bases between the two ends. The length of the CDR3 is 11 residues. Here the CDR3 reads CASSSGYEQYF. The CDR3 DNA sequence: TGTGCCAGCAGCTCCGGCTACGAGCAGTACTTC.

V gene TRBV10-3 combines with J gene TRBJ1-3; possibly TRBD1 for D (6 bases). CDR3 size: 13 residues. Germline values: CDR1 ENHRY, CDR2 SYGVKD. Deletions cut 5 bases from V and 1 base from J, with 6 bases between. The CDR3 protein is CAISTGSGNTIYF. CDR3 DNA sequence: TGTGCCATCAGTACAGGGTCTGGAAACACCATATATTTT.

This rearrangement joins TRBV30 to TRBJ1-1, with D hard to call. Germline V gene data show CDR1 as GTSNPN and CDR2 as SVGIG (reference sequence). There are 12 residues in the CDR3. Trimming shortened V by 3 bases and J by 6 bases, and 11 bases separated the two germline ends. The CDR3 sequence: CAWRLHLPEAFF. The CDR3 DNA reads as TGTGCCTGGAGACTACACCTCCCTGAAGCTTTCTTT.

The chain carries TRBV30 and TRBJ1-1; 9 bases are a match to TRBD1. Germline V lookup: CDR1 GTSNPN, CDR2 SVGIG (reference sequence). The trim removed 8 bases at V and 6 bases at J, leaving 10 bases unmatched. CDR3 length equals 13 residues. The CDR3 region has the DNA TGTGCCGGAAACACGGGACAGGGCCCTGAAGCTTTCTTT. It encodes CAGNTGQGPEAFF. The whole variable domain, remainder taken from reference TRBV30 and TRBJ1-1, is SQTIHQWPATLVQPVGSPLSLECTVEGTSNPNLYWYRQAAGRGLQLLFYSVGIGQISSEVPQNLSASRPQDRQFILSSKKLLLSDSGFYLCAGNTGQGPEAFFGQGTRLTVV.

The J gene is TRBJ1-2, the V gene TRBV11-2; weak D call: TRBD1 (5 bases). Germline V CDR1 and CDR2: SGHAT, FQNNGV. This CDR3 comprises 13 residues. The V end lost 5 bases, the J end lost 10 bases, and 17 bases lay between the germline ends. The CDR3 sequence: CASSDYWRGSYTF. Written as DNA, the CDR3 is TGTGCCAGCAGCGATTACTGGAGGGGTTCCTACACCTTC.

CDR3 residues: CASSLPGTHGNTIYF. The CDR3 nucleotides read TGTGCCAGCAGCTTACCCGGGACACATGGAAACACCATATATTTT. The chain has TRBV5-4 and TRBJ1-3; weak D call: TRBD1 (6 bases). Trimming left V 2 bases short and J 3 bases short, with 12 bases between. Per germline, CDR1 SGHNT and CDR2 YYREEE (reference sequence). This CDR3 comprises 15 residues.

The chain couples TRBV5-1 to TRBJ2-3, with TRBD2 matching over 10 bases. CDR1 SGHRS and CDR2 YFSETQ come from the germline V gene. V gave up 0 bases and J gave up 5 bases; unmatched junction bases: 6. The CDR3 contains 16 residues. CDR3 region: CASSLGSSGGQDTQYF. The DNA for the CDR3 is TGCGCCAGCAGCTTGGGGTCTAGCGGGGGCCAAGATACGCAGTATTTT.

V usage is TRBV29-1 and J usage is TRBJ1-1; 8 bases are a match to TRBD1. The CDR3 runs to 15 residues. Trimming took 7 bases from V and 0 from J; bases not matched to a gene: 10. The germline CDR1 and CDR2 sequences are SQVTM and ANQGSEA. CDR3 in amino acids: CSATGATLMNTEAFF. In DNA, the CDR3 is TGCAGCGCGACAGGGGCCACCCTCATGAACACTGAAGCTTTCTTT. The complete variable domain, with remaining parts taken from reference TRBV29-1 and TRBJ1-1, reads SAVISQKPSRDICQRGTSLTIQCQVDSQVTMMFWYRQQPGQSLTLIATANQGSEATYESGFVIDKFPISRPNLTFSTLTVSNMSPEDSSIYLCSATGATLMNTEAFFGQGTRLTVV.

This chain uses TRBV10-3 with TRBJ1-2; perhaps TRBD1 as D (5 bases). The CDR3 extends over 14 amino acids. The ends were cut back, 9 bases at V and 0 bases at J, with 14 bases in the middle. Germline V gene data show CDR1 as ENHRY and CDR2 as SYGVKD. The chain's CDR3 is CAITSQGANYGYTF. In nucleotides, the CDR3 is TGTGCCATAACGTCCCAGGGTGCTAACTATGGCTACACCTTC.

The chain carries TRBV11-3 and TRBJ1-1; possibly TRBD1 for D (5 bases). The germline gives CDR1 SGHNT, CDR2 YENEEA. This CDR3 is 14 amino acids long. The ends were cut back, 5 bases at V and 4 bases at J, with 14 bases in the middle. In nucleotides, the CDR3 is TGTGCCAGCAGCCCGGGGCACGGGGCCACTGAAGCTTTCTTT. Translating gives CASSPGHGATEAFF.

The chain uses TRBV7-2 and TRBJ1-2; 8 bases align to TRBD1. The ends lost 10 bases at V and 5 bases at J; junction bases unmatched: 21. Germline CDR1 and CDR2: SGHTA and FQGNSA. The CDR3 covers 17 residues. CDR3: CATTGDTRTGRRYGYTF. The CDR3 DNA is TGTGCCACCACGGGAGATACGAGGACAGGGAGGAGGTATGGCTACACCTTC.

The chain uses TRBV5-5 and TRBJ2-1; 13 bases line up with TRBD2. The V segment lost 0 bases and the J segment 9 bases; nucleotides outside the gene matches: 6. CDR1 is SGHKS and CDR2 is YYEKEE in the germline V gene (reference sequence). The CDR3 is 16 residues long. CDR3 bases: TGTGCCAGCAGCTTGGAACTAGCGGGGGGGCTCCGTGAGCAGTTCTTC. Amino acids: CASSLELAGGLREQFF.

This clone was observed once. The chain is built from TRBV5-6 and TRBJ2-7, with TRBD2 matching 8 bases. Germline CDR1 SGHDT, CDR2 YYEEEE. The V and J ends lost 5 bases and 5 bases, in that order; junction bases with no gene match: 6. This CDR3 contains 13 residues. CDR3 coding DNA: TGTGCCAGCAGGGGGACTAGGGGCAACGAGCAGTACGTC. Its protein product is CASRGTRGNEQYV.

The chain combines TRBV27 with TRBJ1-1; TRBD1 might be the D (6 bases). V was pared by 6 bases and J by 2 bases, with 13 bases between. Per germline, CDR1 MNHEY and CDR2 SMNVEV (reference sequence). This CDR3 contains 14 residues. The CDR3 loop is CASSLGTTNTEAFF. As DNA, the CDR3 is TGTGCCAGCAGCCTCGGGACAACTAACACTGAAGCTTTCTTT.